This T cell receptor (beta chain) was obtained from a study of metastatic and nonmetastatic thyroid tumors. Study information: Repertoire comparison spanned blood and tumor or nodule tissue of malignant and benign thyroid patients. Broader study findings: As reported, TCR beta diversity in blood and tumor was significantly higher in malignant thyroid tumors than in benign nodules.

Germline values: CDR1 SGHRS, CDR2 YFSETQ. The CDR3 has 12 amino acids. V shed 0 bases and J shed 4 bases, with 5 bases lying between them. Thyroid surgery was performed in patients who had received no treatment beforehand. Of note for this clone: Its antigen is currently unknown.

TCRdb called clones again from the PCR reads with MiXCR. The sample consists of approximately 25,000 clones, 13% of them appearing once. This TCR derives from a female donor with papillary thyroid cancer or a benign thyroid nodule (not recorded which). Some clones in this sample may be carry-over from other donors' samples. Sample: blood. The chain recombines TRBV5-1 with TRBJ2-7, with D unclear. The CDR3 here is CASSLADYEQYF. The CDR3 coding sequence is TGCGCCAGCAGCTTGGCCGATTACGAGCAGTACTTC.